A single sample is the source of the 28 T cell receptor beta chains below, sequenced in a study of shared clonotypes between healthy human individuals. The protocol was immunoSEQ multiplex PCR, while the TCRdb copy is restricted to in-frame clones and leaves out a portion. The data contain 2.3 million or so clones, approximately 93% of them singletons. The specimen sequenced was naive CD4+ T cells from PBMCs. Subset indicated: CD45RA+ positively selected. The receptor source for this set is a young man in good health. Some clones in this sample may be carry-over from other donors' samples.

The rearrangement uses TRBV5-1 and TRBJ1-3, with 8 bases matching TRBD1. The CDR3 runs 18 residues. After removal of 0 bases from V and 2 bases from J, the junction contained 10 bases not matched to a gene. Germline CDR1 SGHRS, CDR2 YFSETQ. CDR3 sequence: CASSLVFGGRGPGNTIYF. In DNA, the CDR3 is TGCGCCAGCAGCTTGGTTTTCGGGGGCAGGGGGCCTGGAAACACCATATATTTT.

As for this clone: The same CDR3 can be traced to other DNA sequences in this sample. The rearrangement joins TRBV5-4 to TRBJ2-3; no definite D call. Germline CDR1 is SGHNT and CDR2 is YYREEE (reference sequence). The CDR3 is made up of 11 amino acids. Trimming shortened V by 4 bases and J by 2 bases, and 2 bases separated the two germline ends. CDR3 nucleotide sequence: TGTGCCAGCAGCATCACAGATACGCAGTATTTT. Protein product: CASSITDTQYF.

The rearrangement joins TRBV9 to TRBJ1-5; D ambiguous. Germline CDR1 reads SGDLS; CDR2 reads YYNGEE. With 0 bases removed from V and 4 bases from J, the gap between germline ends came to 11 bases. This CDR3 is 15 amino acids long. CDR3 sequence reads: CASSVGPGENQPQHF. The CDR3 DNA reads as TGTGCCAGCAGCGTAGGGCCCGGGGAAAATCAGCCCCAGCATTTT.

This rearrangement joins TRBV5-1 to TRBJ2-7; TRBD1 might be the D (5 bases). The V gene lost 0 bases and the J gene lost 0 bases, with 10 bases spanning the gap. The CDR3 runs to 15 residues. Germline V gives CDR1 SGHRS, CDR2 YFSETQ. In nucleotides, the CDR3 is TGCGCCAGCAGCTTGGGGGCAGGGTCCTCCTACGAGCAGTACTTC. Translating it yields CASSLGAGSSYEQYF.

The chain employs TRBV5-1 and TRBJ1-2; 8 nucleotides line up with TRBD1. CDR1 SGHRS and CDR2 YFSETQ come from the germline V gene. This CDR3 has 16 amino acids. The V and J ends lost 4 bases and 7 bases, in that order; junction bases with no gene match: 15. The CDR3: CASSGQGAGAAGGYTF. The CDR3 region has the DNA TGCGCCAGCAGCGGGCAGGGGGCGGGCGCAGCTGGTGGCTACACCTTC.

The J gene is TRBJ2-7, the V gene TRBV10-3; the match to TRBD2 covers 7 bases. The CDR3 is made up of 15 amino acids. Germline CDR1 ENHRY, CDR2 SYGVKD. J was trimmed by 3 bases and V by 3 bases; bases with no gene match: 8. The CDR3 is CAISDSVGGDYEQYF. The CDR3 DNA sequence: TGTGCCATCAGTGACTCCGTTGGGGGGGACTACGAGCAGTACTTC.

The chain uses TRBV11-3 and TRBJ2-3; D is ambiguous. Germline V gene lookup returns CDR1 SGHNT and CDR2 YENEEA. CDR3 length: 13 amino acids. The ends were cut back, 5 bases at V and 6 bases at J, with 12 bases in the middle. The CDR3, as DNA: TGTGCCAGCAGCGAAGGGTTTTCTGATACGCAGTATTTT. Translating it yields CASSEGFSDTQYF.

V is TRBV18 and J is TRBJ1-4; 7 bases agree with TRBD1. This CDR3 has 18 residues. The J segment lost 2 bases and the V segment lost 2 bases, leaving 11 bases of the junction unmatched. Looked up from germline, CDR1 is KGHSH and CDR2 is LQKENI. The CDR3 sequence is CASSPTVVRGGTNEKLFF. The CDR3 bases are TGTGCCAGCTCACCAACGGTCGTCAGGGGGGGCACTAATGAAAAACTGTTTTTT.

This clone was found once. The rearrangement uses TRBV7-9 and TRBJ1-4; weak D call: TRBD1 (6 bases). This CDR3 has 12 residues. Per germline, CDR1 SEHNR and CDR2 FQNEAQ (reference sequence). In DNA form, the CDR3 reads TGTGCTCACGGGGGCTGGAATGAAAAACTGTTTTTT. As protein: CAHGGWNEKLFF.

CDR3 coding DNA: TGTGCCAGCAGCACCAGGGGGGGCAATCAGCCCCAGCATTTT. Translation gives CASSTRGGNQPQHF. The chain uses TRBV5-6 and TRBJ1-5; TRBD1 aligns across 7 bases. Per germline, CDR1 SGHDT and CDR2 YYEEEE. With 4 bases clipped from V and 2 bases from J, the junction kept 3 bases outside the gene matches. The CDR3 runs 14 residues. The complete variable domain, with remaining parts taken from reference TRBV5-6 and TRBJ1-5, reads DAGVTQSPTHLIKTRGQQVTLRCSPKSGHDTVSWYQQALGQGPQFIFQYYEEEERQRGNFPDRFSGHQFPNYSSELNVNALLLGDSALYLCASSTRGGNQPQHFGDGTRLSIL.

Of note for this clone: One end of the junction does not line up with germline, which may come from a read error. The chain is built from TRBV7-2 and TRBJ2-2; D is ambiguous. Looked up from germline, CDR1 is SGHTA and CDR2 is FQGNSA. CDR3 length equals 16 residues. In DNA form, the CDR3 reads TGTGCCAGCAGCTTTCAAGGGCCCAAGAACGCCGGGGAGCTGTTTTTT. Its translation: CASSFQGPKNAGELFF.

The V gene is TRBV6-5, the J gene TRBJ2-1; TRBD2 matches 7 bases. This CDR3 has 15 residues. Germline CDR1 MNHEY, CDR2 SVGAGI. Trimming cost V 0 bases and J 7 bases; bases outside gene matches: 6. The CDR3 reads CASSYSGGRRNEQFF. The CDR3 DNA reads TGTGCCAGCAGTTACTCTGGCGGGAGAAGGAATGAGCAGTTCTTC.

The rearrangement joins TRBV19 to TRBJ1-3, with 9 bases fitting TRBD1. The CDR3 contains 16 residues. V shed 3 bases and J 1 base; nucleotides not matched to a gene: 4. The germline V gene has CDR1 LNHDA and CDR2 SQIVND (reference sequence). The DNA for the CDR3 is TGTGCCAGTAGTATTCGCGGGACAGGGTCTGGAAACACCATATATTTT. It codes for CASSIRGTGSGNTIYF.

The chain carries TRBV6-6 and TRBJ1-5, with 8 positions matching TRBD1. This CDR3 contains 16 residues. V lost 2 bases to trimming and J lost 0 bases; unmatched junction nucleotides: 3. CDR1 MNHNY and CDR2 SVGAGI come from the germline V gene (reference sequence). The CDR3 DNA reads as TGTGCCAGCAGTTACACGACAGGGGATAGCAATCAGCCCCAGCATTTT. Protein product: CASSYTTGDSNQPQHF.

The chain joins TRBV7-3 to TRBJ2-2; 8 bases are a match to TRBD2. This CDR3 region has 15 residues. The V segment lost 3 bases and the J segment 3 bases; nucleotides outside the gene matches: 3. The germline gives CDR1 SGHTA, CDR2 FQGTGA. CDR3 nucleotide sequence: TGTGCCAGCAGCTTTGGAGCGGGAGACACCGGGGAGCTGTTTTTT. Protein product: CASSFGAGDTGELFF.

The chain joins TRBV7-2 to TRBJ2-1; 10 bases map to TRBD1. Per the germline V gene, CDR1 is SGHTA and CDR2 is FQGNSA. The CDR3 spans 12 residues. With 5 bases clipped from V and 12 bases from J, the junction kept 4 bases outside the gene matches. The CDR3 sequence is CASSLRDRGQFF. DNA for the CDR3: TGTGCCAGCAGCCTCCGGGACAGGGGGCAGTTCTTC.

The chain uses TRBV5-1 and TRBJ1-1; D unclear. From germline, CDR1 is SGHRS and CDR2 YFSETQ. The CDR3 covers 14 residues. The V and J ends lost 4 bases and 0 bases respectively, with 10 bases between them. Here the CDR3 DNA reads TGCGCCAGCAGCGCAAATCCCATGAACACTGAAGCTTTCTTT. Translation: CASSANPMNTEAFF.

The chain joins TRBV5-4 to TRBJ2-1; D is unclear. This CDR3 has 14 amino acids. V was clipped by 4 bases and J by 4 bases, with 12 bases between them. Looked up from germline, CDR1 is SGHNT and CDR2 is YYREEE (reference sequence). The CDR3 coding sequence is TGTGCCAGCAGCACTCTAAAAAAATACAATGAGCAGTTCTTC. Residues: CASSTLKKYNEQFF.

V usage is TRBV28 and J usage is TRBJ2-7, with TRBD2 as a possible D gene (5 bases). The CDR3 has 12 residues. V shed 3 bases and J shed 7 bases, with 10 bases lying between them. From germline, CDR1 is MDHEN and CDR2 SYDVKM. DNA for the CDR3: TGTGCCAGCAGTTTCCCCCGAGGGGAGCAGTACTTC. Translation: CASSFPRGEQYF.

This clone was detected only a few times. V usage is TRBV18 and J usage is TRBJ1-5, with 7 bases that match TRBD1. Germline CDR1 reads KGHSH; CDR2 reads LQKENI. The CDR3 has 15 residues. V was pared by 6 bases and J by 7 bases, with 12 bases of the junction left unmatched. As DNA, the CDR3 is TGTGCCAGCTCGATTGGACAGGCCCCTGGGCAGCCCCAGCATTTT. Amino acid sequence: CASSIGQAPGQPQHF.

V and J are TRBV28 and TRBJ2-5, with a tentative D call TRBD2 (5 bases). The CDR3 spans 17 residues. Trimming cost V 5 bases and J 3 bases, with 22 bases left between them. The germline CDR1 and CDR2 sequences are MDHEN and SYDVKM. The CDR3 region is CASSSGYFSGNKETQYF. CDR3 bases: TGTGCCAGCAGTAGTGGGTATTTTTCGGGGAATAAAGAGACCCAGTACTTC.

The CDR3 here is CASRGSLFRGTDTQYF. The CDR3 DNA reads TGCGCCAGCAGGGGCTCGCTGTTTCGGGGCACAGATACGCAGTATTTT. This chain uses TRBV10-2 with TRBJ2-3; no definite D call. The length of the CDR3 is 16 residues. Trimming took off 6 bases at V and 1 base at J, with 17 bases between the two ends. Looked up from germline, CDR1 is WSHSY and CDR2 is SAAADI.

The rearrangement joins TRBV5-4 to TRBJ2-3; D perhaps matches TRBD1 (5 bases). This CDR3 has 12 residues. V lost 4 bases and J lost 8, with 11 bases in between. The germline gives CDR1 SGHNT, CDR2 YYREEE (reference sequence). The CDR3: CASSRQSSTQYF. CDR3 nucleotides: TGTGCCAGCAGCCGACAGTCTTCTACGCAGTATTTT.

The chain has TRBV29-1 and TRBJ1-1; D possibly corresponds to TRBD1 (5 bases). This CDR3 region has 12 residues. Germline CDR1 SQVTM, CDR2 ANQGSEA. V was pared by 7 bases and J by 11 bases, with 20 bases between. This CDR3 is CSAREAGTAAFF. The DNA of the CDR3 is TGCAGCGCACGAGAAGCTGGGACGGCTGCTTTCTTT.

The chain combines TRBV2 with TRBJ2-2; 7 bases line up with TRBD2. The ends lost 6 bases at V and 4 bases at J; junction bases unmatched: 17. CDR3 length equals 18 residues. Germline CDR1 reads SNHLY; CDR2 reads FYNNEI. In DNA form, the CDR3 reads TGTGCCAGCAGCCAGGACGGGCCGGGGGACTATCGCACCGGGGAGCTGTTTTTT. This gives the protein CASSQDGPGDYRTGELFF.

V is TRBV7-2 and J is TRBJ1-1, with D hard to call. Looked up from germline, CDR1 is SGHTA and CDR2 is FQGNSA. CDR3 length: 11 amino acids. Trimming left V 6 bases short and J 4 bases short, with 6 bases between. In DNA, the CDR3 is TGTGCCAGCAGTCGTACCACTGAAGCTTTCTTT. Residues: CASSRTTEAFF.

This chain joins TRBV5-1 and TRBJ2-2; D unresolved. Germline V gene data show CDR1 as SGHRS and CDR2 as YFSETQ. Trimming took off 0 bases at V and 0 bases at J, with 12 bases between the two ends. CDR3 length: 17 amino acids. CDR3 amino acids: CASSLDVSPTNTGELFF. The CDR3 DNA is TGCGCCAGCAGCTTGGATGTCAGCCCGACGAACACCGGGGAGCTGTTTTTT.

The V and J genes are TRBV5-4 and TRBJ2-5; the D gene is possibly TRBD1 (6 bases). The V gene lost 0 bases and the J gene lost 5 bases, with 14 bases spanning the gap. CDR3 length: 15 amino acids. CDR1 and CDR2 (germline): SGHNT, YYREEE (reference sequence). CDR3 in amino acids: CASSLENRVSETQYF. Written as DNA, the CDR3 is TGTGCCAGCAGCTTGGAAAACAGGGTTTCTGAGACCCAGTACTTC.